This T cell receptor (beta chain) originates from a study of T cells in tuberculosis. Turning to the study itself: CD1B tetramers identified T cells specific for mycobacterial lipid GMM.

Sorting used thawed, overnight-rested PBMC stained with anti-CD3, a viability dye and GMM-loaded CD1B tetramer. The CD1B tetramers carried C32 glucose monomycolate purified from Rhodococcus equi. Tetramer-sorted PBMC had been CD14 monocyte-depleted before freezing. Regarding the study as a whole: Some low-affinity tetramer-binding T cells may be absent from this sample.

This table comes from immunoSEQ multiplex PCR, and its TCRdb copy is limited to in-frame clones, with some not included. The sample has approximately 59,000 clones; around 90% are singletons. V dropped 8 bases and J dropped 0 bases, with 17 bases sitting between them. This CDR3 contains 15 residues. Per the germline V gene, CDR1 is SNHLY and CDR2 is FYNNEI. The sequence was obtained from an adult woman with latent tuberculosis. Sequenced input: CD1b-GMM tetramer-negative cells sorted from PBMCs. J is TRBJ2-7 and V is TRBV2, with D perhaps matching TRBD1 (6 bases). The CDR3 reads CASRTEPLSSYEQYF. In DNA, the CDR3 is TGTGCCAGCCGGACAGAGCCCCTGAGCTCCTACGAGCAGTACTTC.